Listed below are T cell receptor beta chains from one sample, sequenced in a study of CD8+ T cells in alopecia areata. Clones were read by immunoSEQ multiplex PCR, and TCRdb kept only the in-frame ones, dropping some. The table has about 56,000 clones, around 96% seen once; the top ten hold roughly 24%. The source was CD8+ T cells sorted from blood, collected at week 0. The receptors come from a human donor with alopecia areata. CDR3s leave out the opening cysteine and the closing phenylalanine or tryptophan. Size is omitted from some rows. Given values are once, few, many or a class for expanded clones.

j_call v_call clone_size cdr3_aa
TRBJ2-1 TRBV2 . ASSEKGQPPYNEQF
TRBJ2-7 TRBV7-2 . ASSLSAGGHEQY
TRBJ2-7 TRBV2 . ASSEAGGQGVYEQY
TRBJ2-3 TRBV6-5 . ASSYSIGDTQY
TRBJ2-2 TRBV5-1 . ASSGTGRNTGELF
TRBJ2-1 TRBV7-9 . ASSFRTSGLSYNEQF
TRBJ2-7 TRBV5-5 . ASSPEKGQLSYEQY
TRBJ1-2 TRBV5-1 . ASSSDGRTNYGYT
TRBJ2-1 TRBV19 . ASSISGGDYNEQF
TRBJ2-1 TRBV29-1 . SVESQGSSLDEQF
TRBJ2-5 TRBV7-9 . ASSSPQVIQETQY
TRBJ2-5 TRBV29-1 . SARAGLLETQY
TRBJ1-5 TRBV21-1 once ASSPGVYSNQPQH
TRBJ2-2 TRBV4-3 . ASSQVLAGTNTGELF
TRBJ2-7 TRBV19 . ASSIDLTSISYEQY
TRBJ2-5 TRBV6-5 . ASSYAIGGVQETQY